A single sample is the source of the 23 T cell receptor beta chains below, sequenced in a study of blood T cell repertoires in COVID-19. Sequencing used immunoSEQ multiplex PCR; TCRdb keeps in-frame clones, though not all of them. The sample lists under 500,000 clones; around nine tenths were seen once. Sequencing input: peripheral blood. These receptors were collected from a woman younger than 45 with acute or convalescent COVID-19.

J is TRBJ1-1 and V is TRBV11-2, with D unclear. The CDR3 spans 13 residues. V was trimmed by 4 bases and J by 3 bases, leaving 9 bases between them. CDR1 and CDR2 from the germline V gene are SGHAT and FQNNGV. The CDR3 sequence: CASSSTLHTEAFF. The CDR3 region has the DNA TGTGCCAGCAGCTCGACACTTCACACTGAAGCTTTCTTT.

The gene calls are TRBV12-3 or TRBV12-4 and TRBJ1-1; D is undetermined. The CDR3 length is 11 residues. Trimming left V 8 bases short and J 4 bases short, with 8 bases between. This chain's CDR3 is CASASGTEAFF. The CDR3 DNA sequence: TGTGCCAGCGCGTCTGGCACTGAAGCTTTCTTT.

The gene calls are TRBV6-1 and TRBJ1-4; D unresolved. Germline-derived CDR1 and CDR2 are MNHNS and SASEGT. The germline V and J ends were trimmed by 2 bases and 2 bases, with 9 bases remaining between them. The CDR3 sequence is 15 residues long. The CDR3 spells CASSERGVTNEKLFF. CDR3 nucleotides: TGTGCCAGCAGTGAACGAGGAGTGACTAATGAAAAACTGTTTTTT.

The rearrangement joins TRBV30 to TRBJ2-2; D remains unclear. Trimming removed 2 bases at V and 4 bases at J, with 8 bases between. Germline values: CDR1 GTSNPN, CDR2 SVGIG (reference sequence). The CDR3 extends over 13 amino acids. DNA of the CDR3: TGTGCCTGGAGTTTAGAGCCCACCGGGGAGCTGTTTTTT. Protein sequence: CAWSLEPTGELFF.

This clone appeared a few times. This chain uses TRBV3-1 (or the pseudogene TRBV3-2) with TRBJ2-7; 12 bases are shared with TRBD2. Germline trimming cut 4 bases from V and 1 base from J; bases unmatched to any gene: 8. The CDR3 runs to 17 residues. Germline values: CDR1 LGHDT, CDR2 YNNKEL (reference sequence). This chain's CDR3 is CASSLRTSGTASYEQYF. The CDR3 bases are TGTGCCAGCAGCCTCCGGACTAGCGGGACCGCGTCCTACGAGCAGTACTTC.

This rearrangement joins TRBV6-1 to TRBJ2-7, with 8 bases fitting TRBD2. CDR3 length: 15 amino acids. Germline CDR1 is MNHNS and CDR2 is SASEGT. V gave up 2 bases and J gave up 7 bases; unmatched junction bases: 10. The CDR3 DNA is TGTGCCAGCAGTGAATCGGGGGGGCCTCGAGATGAGCAGTACTTC. This encodes CASSESGGPRDEQYF.

This clone appeared a single time. The gene calls are TRBV9 and TRBJ2-3, with 7 nucleotides matching TRBD2. This CDR3 has 15 amino acids. V was pared by 0 bases and J by 6 bases, with 7 bases of the junction left unmatched. Germline assignment: CDR1 SGDLS and CDR2 YYNGEE. The chain's CDR3 is CASSVATGGLDTQYF. In nucleotides, the CDR3 is TGTGCCAGCAGCGTAGCTACGGGAGGACTGGATACGCAGTATTTT.

This chain connects TRBV5-1 to TRBJ2-7; no firm D call. The CDR3 has 13 residues. Deletions cut 4 bases from V and 2 bases from J, with 10 bases between. CDR1 is SGHRS, CDR2 YFSETQ, per germline. In DNA, the CDR3 is TGCGCCAGCAGCCATACAAATACCTACGAGCAGTACTTC. Its protein is CASSHTNTYEQYF.

The chain is built from TRBV11-2 and TRBJ2-2, with TRBD1 matching 7 bases. Germline values: CDR1 SGHAT, CDR2 FQNNGV. V gave up 1 base and J gave up 5 bases; unmatched junction bases: 16. CDR3 length: 19 residues. CDR3 amino acids: CASSLGQPSNRGRTGELFF. Written as DNA, the CDR3 is TGTGCCAGCAGCTTAGGGCAACCCAGCAACAGGGGACGAACCGGGGAGCTGTTTTTT.

The CDR3 protein is CATKTSGGTDTQYF. In nucleotides, the CDR3 is TGTGCCACCAAGACTAGCGGGGGGACAGATACGCAGTATTTT. The chain is built from TRBV5-4 and TRBJ2-3; 13 nucleotides line up with TRBD2. The V gene end was trimmed by 9 bases and the J gene end by 3 bases; junction bases not matched to a gene: 4. The CDR3 consists of 14 residues. Germline CDR1 reads SGHNT; CDR2 reads YYREEE (reference sequence).

CDR3 region: CASSHYEYNEQFF. In nucleotides, the CDR3 is TGTGCCAGCAGCCACTACGAATACAATGAGCAGTTCTTC. The chain links TRBV9 to TRBJ2-1; D is unclear. Looked up from germline, CDR1 is SGDLS and CDR2 is YYNGEE. The CDR3 length is 13 residues. V was cut by 4 bases and J by 4 bases, with 9 bases left in between.

The chain has TRBV3-1 (or the pseudogene TRBV3-2) and TRBJ1-2, with TRBD1 as a possible D gene (5 bases). The V gene's germline CDR1 is LGHDT and CDR2 YNNKEL (reference sequence). V was pared by 4 bases and J by 0 bases, with 12 bases between. This CDR3 is 15 amino acids long. The CDR3 loop is CASSRSLTANYGYTF. Written as DNA, the CDR3 is TGTGCCAGCAGCCGATCTTTGACAGCTAACTATGGCTACACCTTC.

V and J are TRBV30 and TRBJ2-7, with D possibly matching TRBD2 (5 bases). The CDR3 contains 13 residues. The germline CDR1 and CDR2 sequences are GTSNPN and SVGIG (reference sequence). V gave up 3 bases and J gave up 0 bases, with 9 bases separating them. The CDR3 nucleotides read TGTGCCTGGAGCACCGGGAACTCCTACGAGCAGTACTTC. Encoded protein: CAWSTGNSYEQYF.

The V gene is TRBV5-1, the J gene TRBJ2-1, with 7 bases matching TRBD1. Looked up from germline, CDR1 is SGHRS and CDR2 is YFSETQ. V trimming: 2 bases; J trimming: 4 bases; junction bases outside the gene matches: 24. This CDR3 comprises 21 residues. CDR3 amino acids: CASSLPTQGVVNSKHYNEQFF. As DNA, the CDR3 is TGCGCCAGCAGCTTACCGACTCAGGGGGTTGTAAACTCCAAGCATTACAATGAGCAGTTCTTC.

The chain recombines TRBV3-1 (or the pseudogene TRBV3-2) with TRBJ1-3, with D unclear. Trimming pared 1 base from V and 0 bases from J, leaving 22 bases between. CDR3 length: 20 residues. Looked up from germline, CDR1 is LGHDT and CDR2 is YNNKEL (reference sequence). CDR3 DNA: TGTGCCAGCAGCCAAGGACACCTATATTTGGGTCAATCCTCTGGAAACACCATATATTTT. Residues: CASSQGHLYLGQSSGNTIYF.

CDR3 nucleotide sequence: TGTGCTAGTGGTTACCTCGGACTAGCGGGGGATAATGAGCAGTTCTTC. Residues: CASGYLGLAGDNEQFF. V and J are TRBV12-5 and TRBJ2-1; TRBD2 aligns across 13 bases. In germline, CDR1 is LGHNT, CDR2 FRNRAP. The CDR3 length is 16 residues. The V and J ends lost 4 bases and 7 bases, in that order; junction bases with no gene match: 7.

This clone was found a few times. The chain is built from TRBV5-6 and TRBJ2-7; no definite D call. CDR3 length: 13 residues. Trimming pared 0 bases from V and 1 base from J, leaving 5 bases between. Germline V gene data show CDR1 as SGHDT and CDR2 as YYEEEE. CDR3 sequence: CASSLVGSYEQYF. As DNA, the CDR3 is TGTGCCAGCAGCTTGGTCGGGTCCTACGAGCAGTACTTC.

The V call is TRBV27, the J call TRBJ1-2; perhaps TRBD1 as D (6 bases). Germline V gene data show CDR1 as MNHEY and CDR2 as SMNVEV (reference sequence). V lost 6 bases and J 4 bases, leaving 15 bases between the germline ends. This CDR3 contains 14 residues. CDR3 DNA: TGTGCCAGCAGCGGCCGGGACACCGTCTATGGCTACACCTTC. It encodes CASSGRDTVYGYTF.

V usage is TRBV5-1 and J usage is TRBJ2-7; TRBD2 matches 8 bases. Germline CDR1 reads SGHRS; CDR2 reads YFSETQ. Unmatched junction bases numbered 10, after V lost 7 bases and J lost 4 bases. This CDR3 comprises 14 residues. CDR3 loop: CASREGGLAYEQYF. The CDR3 DNA is TGCGCCAGCCGGGAGGGGGGACTCGCGTACGAGCAGTACTTC. The full variable domain, with the rest looked up from reference TRBV5-1 and TRBJ2-7, is KAGVTQTPRYLIKTRGQQVTLSCSPISGHRSVSWYQQTPGQGLQFLFEYFSETQRNKGNFPGRFSGRQFSNSRSEMNVSTLELGDSALYLCASREGGLAYEQYFGPGTRLTVT.

The rearrangement joins TRBV23-1 to TRBJ1-1, with a weak D call TRBD1 (6 bases). TRBV23-1 is an ORF, with its function uncertain. The V and J ends lost 4 bases and 1 base respectively, with 22 bases between them. This CDR3 comprises 18 residues. CDR3 region: CASSPVYLDRPSNTEAFF. In DNA, the CDR3 is TGCGCCAGCAGTCCCGTTTATCTAGACAGGCCCTCGAACACTGAAGCTTTCTTT.

The chain is built from TRBV2 and TRBJ2-2, with a tentative D call TRBD1 (7 bases). The CDR3 loop spans 15 amino acids. CDR1 SNHLY and CDR2 FYNNEI come from the germline V gene. Trimming removed 6 bases at V and 0 bases at J, with 11 bases between. CDR3 in DNA: TGTGCCAGCAGGGAGGGACAGTCGAACACCGGGGAGCTGTTTTTT. Its protein product is CASREGQSNTGELFF.

The V and J genes are TRBV6-1 and TRBJ1-2, with D maybe TRBD1 (5 bases). Germline V gene sequence: CDR1 MNHNS, CDR2 SASEGT. Trimming cost V 3 bases and J 4 bases, with 12 bases left between them. The CDR3 is made up of 14 amino acids. Written as DNA, the CDR3 is TGTGCCAGCAGTGATCAGCAGGGCTCCTATGGCTACACCTTC. Protein: CASSDQQGSYGYTF.

The chain recombines TRBV27 with TRBJ2-7, with 11 nucleotides matching TRBD2. CDR3 size: 15 residues. Germline assignment: CDR1 MNHEY and CDR2 SMNVEV (reference sequence). The V segment lost 3 bases and the J segment 6 bases; nucleotides outside the gene matches: 7. As DNA, the CDR3 is TGTGCCAGCAGTTTCATAGCGGGGGGGCCTGTCGAGCAGTACTTC. This sequence encodes CASSFIAGGPVEQYF.